The present T cell receptor (beta chain) was sequenced within a study of T cells in Graves' hyperthyroidism and ophthalmopathy (dated by TCRdb to between 2018 and 2021). With regard to the full study: Peripheral blood samples were taken at the time of initial diagnosis, prior to any treatment. Prospective prediction of ophthalmopathy was tested in an independent validation cohort of approximately 19 hyperthyroidism patients and 17 patients who later progressed to ophthalmopathy. The paper reports TCR Vbeta CDR3 sequencing of approximately 140 peripheral blood samples: under 45 ophthalmopathy, about 75 hyperthyroidism and approximately 17 progressor patients. To identify distinguishing TCR V-J signatures, a discovery cohort of 100 or so patients was used, comprising some 45 with Graves' ophthalmopathy and 57 with stable Graves' hyperthyroidism. The study also compared thyroid tissue and blood T-cell repertoires from a handful of Graves' hyperthyroidism patients. Following sampling, methimazole starting at 30 mg daily was given to hyperthyroidism patients, and high-dose intravenous methylprednisolone was given to ophthalmopathy patients. The approximately 98 discovery patients were randomly divided into training and test sets at a 7:3 ratio.

From cysteine to phenylalanine, the CDR3 is 14 amino acids long. Just the 42-base CDR3 DNA is kept, in frame starting at base 1. Based on the germline V gene, the CDR1 and CDR2 sequences are MNHNS and SASEGT. Trimming at the junction amounts to 1 base on V and 2 bases on J, and the germline ends lie 9 bases apart. Hyperthyroidism patients were newly diagnosed, with disease duration under 2 months, and aged 18 to 65 years. Patients with uncontrolled infections, other autoimmune diseases, pregnancy or lactation were excluded. Diagnoses were based on clinical symptoms, serum thyroxine and TRAb, thyroid ultrasound and orbital computed tomography. Blood from progressor patients was collected at the time of first diagnosis with hyperthyroidism, before any ophthalmopathy symptoms had appeared. PBMCs were separated from under 12 ml of fresh peripheral blood using Ficoll-Paque density gradient centrifugation. Progressor patients were defined as those initially diagnosed with Graves' hyperthyroidism in whom ophthalmopathy developed during follow-up. Total RNA was extracted using Trizol reagent, and RNA quality was assessed on an Agilent 2100 Bioanalyzer.

Amplification of TCR beta CDR3 regions was carried out from RNA transcripts. The TCR CDR3 was subjected to a first round of RT-PCR using the HTBI primer set and the Qiagen OneStep RT-PCR kit. The libraries were constructed in a second round of multiplex PCR and then size-selected and purified. The libraries were sequenced on an Illumina HiSeq2000 using paired-end 100 bp reads. In the source study's methods: SOAPnuke was used to process the raw data, removing reads that contained adapters or uncalled bases, had a mean Phred below 15, or lacked an exact match to the constant primer or identifier. High-quality paired reads were merged with COPE v1.2.5, and unique nucleotide sequences were defined as clonotypes. MiTCR v1.1 was used to align clonotypes to the IMGT TRBV, TRBD and TRBJ reference segments. The analysis included only V-J combinations with a frequency above 0.0001, which together covered 99% to 99.2% of the repertoires. A TCS score was defined as the ratio of F50 (clonal expansion) to E x V (chaos), with BLOSUM62-based TCRdist applied between CDR3 peptides within each V-J. Welch's t-statistics and random forest reduced 514 V-J features to 10 to 15, which were used in a naive Bayes classifier (R e1071). The public reads were reprocessed in TCRdb via fastp at Q25 and MiXCR, keeping in-frame beta chains. Each CDR3 protein gets just one entry, which takes the most common genes and DNA from the rows behind it. The V and J calls, along with clone size, are taken from TCRdb and not from the paper's own processing. The sample has nearly 600,000 distinct CDR3 sequences on record, 11% to 15% of them singletons. The ten largest clonotypes hold roughly 5.5% of the sample.

Study-wide conclusions, independent of this receptor: Sample size was not statistically predetermined, and investigators were not blinded to group allocation. A model built on a 13 V-J signature distinguished ophthalmopathy from stable hyperthyroidism, reaching 85% to 90% sensitivity and about 81% specificity in cross-validation and 80%/75% in testing. In validation, the model predicted progression to ophthalmopathy a median of 6.5 months before onset, with 70% to 71% sensitivity and about 72% specificity. Blood samples also contained most of the expanded thyroid clonotypes (frequency above 0.001), which suggests that blood repertoires may reflect thyroid immune responses.

About this clonotype itself: Its antigen is unknown. No much larger clone exists at a distance of one base, and base qualities are not known.

Recombination linked TRBV6-1 to TRBJ2-7; a tentative D call is TRBD1 (5 bases match). Sequenced material: blood. The TCR comes from a woman aged 30 to 39 with Graves' hyperthyroidism that later progressed to Graves' ophthalmopathy. The nucleotides are TGTGCCAGCAGTGAAGGACAGTCTCCCTACGAGCAGTACTTC. Translation gives CASSEGQSPYEQYF.